Following are 3 T cell receptor beta chains from one sample sequenced in a study of T cell repertoires in cytomegalovirus infection (dated by TCRdb to about 2019). The sample was run on an Illumina HiSeq 1500. The public reads were quality trimmed at Q25 with fastp and then assembled into clones with MiXCR by TCRdb, keeping productive beta chains. CDR3 protein sequences are deduplicated, and each keeps its most common genes and DNA. Here the sample has tens of thousands of distinct CDR3 sequences; more than 3% occur a single time. Of the sample, about 4.6% falls within the top ten clones. The material sequenced was PBMCs. Receptor source: a human donor in good health (CMV status not recorded). Some clones in this sample may be carry-over from other donors' samples.

A word on this clonotype: Without the conserved terminal phenylalanine or tryptophan, this CDR3 likely stems from a read error. The gene calls are TRBV7-2 and TRBJ1-2; D is unclear. CDR1 and CDR2 from the germline V gene are SGHTA and FQGNSA. This CDR3 has 14 residues. V dropped 5 bases and J dropped 0 bases, with 10 bases sitting between them. The CDR3 loop reads CASSADVSNYGYTR. The CDR3 DNA reads as TGTGCCAGCAGCGCGGACGTCTCTAACTATGGCTACACCCGC.

This clonotype occurred many times. This chain joins TRBV5-6 and TRBJ1-2, with D possibly being TRBD1 (5 bases). Germline V gene sequence: CDR1 SGHDT, CDR2 YYEEEE. The CDR3 loop spans 12 amino acids. Trimming left V 0 bases short and J 7 bases short, with 7 bases between. The CDR3 region is CASSLADSGYTF. The CDR3 DNA is TGTGCCAGCAGCTTGGCCGACAGTGGCTACACCTTC.

This clonotype has a count of ten or more. The chain joins TRBV6-1 to TRBJ2-3; perhaps TRBD1 as D (5 bases). Germline V CDR1 and CDR2: MNHNS, SASEGT. The CDR3 has 15 amino acids. V lost 7 bases, J lost 1 base, and 15 bases lay in between. The CDR3: CASTKYQTGTDTQYF. The CDR3 nucleotides read TGTGCCAGCACCAAATACCAGACAGGCACAGATACGCAGTATTTT.